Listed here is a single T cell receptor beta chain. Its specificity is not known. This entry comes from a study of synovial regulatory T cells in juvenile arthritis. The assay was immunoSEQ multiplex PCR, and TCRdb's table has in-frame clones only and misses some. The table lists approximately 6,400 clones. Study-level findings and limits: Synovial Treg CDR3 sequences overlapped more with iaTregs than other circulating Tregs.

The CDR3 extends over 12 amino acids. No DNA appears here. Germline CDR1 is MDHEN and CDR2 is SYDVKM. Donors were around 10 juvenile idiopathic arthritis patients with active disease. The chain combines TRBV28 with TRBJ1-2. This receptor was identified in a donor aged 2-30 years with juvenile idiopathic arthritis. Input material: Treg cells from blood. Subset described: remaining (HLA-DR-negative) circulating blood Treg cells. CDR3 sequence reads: CASSSSLSGYTF.